This T cell receptor (beta chain) came from a study of a mutant IDH1 vaccine in newly diagnosed glioma. The time point was: week 5, during vaccination. The vaccine gave 300 ug of a 20-mer mutant IDH1 peptide subcutaneously per dose. In the case of this clone: What it recognizes is unknown.

Clones were sequenced by immunoSEQ multiplex PCR, and TCRdb holds only the in-frame ones, with some missing. The data contain 40,000 to 65,000 clones, about 77% of them seen just once; the ten biggest clones take up about 2%. Germline values: CDR1 MGHRA, CDR2 YSYEKL. The CDR3 covers 16 residues. J lost 3 bases, V lost 0 bases, and 8 bases had no gene match. The rearrangement links TRBV4-1 to TRBJ2-7; 7 bases fit TRBD1. This receptor was taken from a woman in her thirties or forties with glioma. Sequencing was performed on PBMCs, taken from a glioma patient whose treatment included an IDH1 peptide vaccine. The CDR3 sequence: CASSQDQGDSLYEQYF. CDR3 sequence (DNA): TGCGCCAGCAGCCAAGATCAGGGGGACAGTCTCTACGAGCAGTACTTC.